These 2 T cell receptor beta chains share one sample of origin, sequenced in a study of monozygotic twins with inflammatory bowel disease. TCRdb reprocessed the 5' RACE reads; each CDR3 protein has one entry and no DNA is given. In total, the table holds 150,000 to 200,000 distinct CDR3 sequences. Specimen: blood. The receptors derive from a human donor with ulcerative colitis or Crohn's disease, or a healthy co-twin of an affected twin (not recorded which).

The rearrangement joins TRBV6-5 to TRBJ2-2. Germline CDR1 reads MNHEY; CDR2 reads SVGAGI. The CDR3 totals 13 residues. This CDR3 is CASSYSSAGELFF.

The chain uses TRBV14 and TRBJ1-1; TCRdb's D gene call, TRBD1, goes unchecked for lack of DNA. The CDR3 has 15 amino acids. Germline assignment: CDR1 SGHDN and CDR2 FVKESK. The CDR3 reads CASSQERLGGGEAFF.